The rows below give T cell receptor beta chains drawn from one sample of a study of post-analysis software for immune sequencing data. MiXCR, run by TCRdb on the PCR reads, gives a single entry per CDR3 protein. Of roughly 600,000 distinct CDR3 sequences in the sample, roughly 40% are singletons; the top ten hold 1.7%. The sequencing input was blood. Receptors originate from a girl under 18 with multiple sclerosis. Both conserved end residues are part of each CDR3.

V gene	CDR3 protein
TRBV12-3/TRBV12-4	CASSLRQGAYNQPQHF
TRBV18	CASARDYEQYF
TRBV5-1	CASSFDRGLHEQFF
TRBV15	CATRGGQGRDTQYF
TRBV5-1	CASSLGGEEVYGYTF
TRBV6-4	CASSAFGGIGEQFF
TRBV10-1	CASSETPDGETQYF
TRBV11-2	CASSLGGGDGTSGIETQYF
TRBV27	CASSFRKGANYGYTF
TRBV4-1	CASSQRGAGKYNEQFF
TRBV12-3/TRBV12-4	CASSFGRHSYEQYF
TRBV4-2	CASKNVKEDGNYGYTF
TRBV7-2	CASSPYLYNEQFF
TRBV5-1	CASSPAVSRTQYF
TRBV7-3	CASSLNQGKRQYF
TRBV7-2	CASSLAQGAGDTQYF
TRBV4-1	CASSQVKEAVHNSPLHF
TRBV4-1	CASSQAPRGRANVLTF
TRBV4-1	CASSPVQLAGARETQYF
TRBV29-1	CSVSPGTEDGYTF
TRBV15	CATSRAGSLSYEQYF
TRBV5-1	CASSLAALDEQFF
TRBV29-1	CSVEGLAGGPYNEQFF
TRBV27	CASSLYSYNSPLHF
TRBV12-3/TRBV12-4	CASSRDWTPYEQYF
TRBV4-2	CASSQASSGELFF
TRBV27	CASSPRVPNQPQHF
TRBV7-9	CASSYTGAPGREQYF
TRBV4-2	CASSANTGGDTEAFF
TRBV20-1	CSARDQREFYNEQFF
TRBV5-1	CASRAVGSPNTDTQYF
TRBV12-3/TRBV12-4	CASSFTGDGKETQYF
TRBV12-3/TRBV12-4	CASSPGQGARHFYGYTF
TRBV27	CASRLTSGGLNGGDTQYF
TRBV11-2	CASSFREPDTQYF
TRBV6-5	CASRPGQGSDTQYF
TRBV29-1	CSVEWPRTYEQYF
TRBV12-3/TRBV12-4	CASRMGTSGIYEQYF
TRBV29-1	CSVDHGTVNTEAFF
TRBV5-6	CASSSDRGDTQYF
TRBV20-1	CSAQYGGRTDTQYF
TRBV12-3/TRBV12-4	CASSGWSGYGYTF
TRBV6-5	CASSSLRVVASGYTF
TRBV12-3/TRBV12-4	CASGGGGDSLLGEQFF
TRBV12-3/TRBV12-4	CASSRLNTRELFF
TRBV6-6	CASTRPGSQETQYF
TRBV7-2	CASSSFYEQYF
TRBV5-1	CASSLSGQGVDTQYF
TRBV10-3	CAISEGSRGNTEAFF
TRBV13	CASAGGFQDYEQYF
TRBV10-3	CAITDQGKPHEQYF
TRBV12-3/TRBV12-4	CASTVGQATDTQYF
TRBV20-1	CSVPHRGRTYEQYF
TRBV12-3/TRBV12-4	CASTGTSVTETQYF
TRBV20-1	CSARDPTGKNIQYF